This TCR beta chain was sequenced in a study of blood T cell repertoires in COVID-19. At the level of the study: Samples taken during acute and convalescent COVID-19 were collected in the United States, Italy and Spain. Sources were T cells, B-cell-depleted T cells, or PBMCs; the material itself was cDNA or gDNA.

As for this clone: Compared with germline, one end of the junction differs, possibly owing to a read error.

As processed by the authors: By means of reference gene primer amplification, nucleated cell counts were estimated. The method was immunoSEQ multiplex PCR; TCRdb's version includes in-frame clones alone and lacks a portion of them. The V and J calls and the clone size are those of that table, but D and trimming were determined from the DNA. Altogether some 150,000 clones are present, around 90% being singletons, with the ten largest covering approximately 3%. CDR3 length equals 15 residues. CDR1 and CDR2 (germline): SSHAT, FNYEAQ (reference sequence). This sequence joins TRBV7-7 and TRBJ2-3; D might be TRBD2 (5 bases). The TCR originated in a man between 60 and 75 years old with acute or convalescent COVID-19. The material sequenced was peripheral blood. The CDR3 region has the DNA TGTGCTAGCAGCTTAGGGCTAGCCGCGACAGATACGCAGTATTTT. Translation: CASSLGLAATDTQYF. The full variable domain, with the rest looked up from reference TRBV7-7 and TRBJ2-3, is GAGVSQSPRYKVTKRGQDVTLRCDPISSHATLYWYQQALGQGPEFLTYFNYEAQPDKSGLPSDRFSAERPEGSISTLTIQRTEQRDSAMYRCASSLGLAATDTQYFGPGTRLTVL.